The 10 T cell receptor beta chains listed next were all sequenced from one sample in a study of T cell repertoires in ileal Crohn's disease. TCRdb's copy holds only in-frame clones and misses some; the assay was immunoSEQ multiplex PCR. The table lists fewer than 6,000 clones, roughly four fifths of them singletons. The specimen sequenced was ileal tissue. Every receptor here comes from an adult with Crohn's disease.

In nucleotides, the CDR3 is TGTGCCAGCAGCCAAGTAGACGGGCCATACGAGCAGTACTTC. Its translation: CASSQVDGPYEQYF. The chain couples TRBV14 to TRBJ2-7; D call uncertain. CDR1 is SGHDN and CDR2 is FVKESK in the germline V gene. V gave up 1 base and J gave up 4 bases, with 11 bases separating them. CDR3 length: 14 amino acids.

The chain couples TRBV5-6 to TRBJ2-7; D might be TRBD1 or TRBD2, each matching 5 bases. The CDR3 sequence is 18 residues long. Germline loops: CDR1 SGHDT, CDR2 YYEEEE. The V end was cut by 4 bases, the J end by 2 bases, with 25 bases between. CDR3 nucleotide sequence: TGTGCCAGCAGCCCCGGCCCAACCTCTCGAGGGGCACCCTACGAGCAGTACTTC. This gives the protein CASSPGPTSRGAPYEQYF.

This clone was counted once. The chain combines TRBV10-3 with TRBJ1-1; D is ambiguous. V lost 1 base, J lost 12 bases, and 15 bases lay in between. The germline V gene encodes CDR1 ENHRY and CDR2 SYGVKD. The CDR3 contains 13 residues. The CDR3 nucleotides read TGTGCCATCAGTGAGTTCACGGCTTCGATGACTTTCTTT. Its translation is CAISEFTASMTFF.

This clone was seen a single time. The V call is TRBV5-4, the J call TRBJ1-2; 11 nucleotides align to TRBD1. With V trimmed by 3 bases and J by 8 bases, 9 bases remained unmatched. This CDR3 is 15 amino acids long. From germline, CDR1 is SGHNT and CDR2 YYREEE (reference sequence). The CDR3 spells CASSYNGQGARGYTF. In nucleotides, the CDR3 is TGTGCCAGCAGCTACAATGGACAGGGGGCGCGAGGCTACACCTTC.

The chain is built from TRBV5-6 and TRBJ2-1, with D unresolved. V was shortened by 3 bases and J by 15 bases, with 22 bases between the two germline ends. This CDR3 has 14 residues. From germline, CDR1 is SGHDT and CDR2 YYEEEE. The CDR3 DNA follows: TGTGCCAGCAGCTATGACTCTTCTCCCGCCCAGGTGTTCTTC. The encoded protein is CASSYDSSPAQVFF. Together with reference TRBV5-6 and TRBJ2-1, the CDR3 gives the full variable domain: DAGVTQSPTHLIKTRGQQVTLRCSPKSGHDTVSWYQQALGQGPQFIFQYYEEEERQRGNFPDRFSGHQFPNYSSELNVNALLLGDSALYLCASSYDSSPAQVFFGPGTRLTVL.

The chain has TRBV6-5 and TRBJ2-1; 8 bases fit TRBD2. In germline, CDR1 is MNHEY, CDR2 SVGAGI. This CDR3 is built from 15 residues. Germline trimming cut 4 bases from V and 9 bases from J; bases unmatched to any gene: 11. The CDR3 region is CASSLSGTRLVEQFF. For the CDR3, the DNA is TGTGCCAGCAGTTTGTCCGGGACTAGGTTAGTTGAGCAGTTCTTC.

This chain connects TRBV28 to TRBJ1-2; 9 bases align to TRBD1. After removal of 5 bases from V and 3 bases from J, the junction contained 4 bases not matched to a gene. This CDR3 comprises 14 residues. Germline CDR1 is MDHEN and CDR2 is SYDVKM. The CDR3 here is CASSPTGGDYGYTF. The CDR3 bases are TGTGCCAGCAGTCCGACAGGGGGGGACTATGGCTACACCTTC.

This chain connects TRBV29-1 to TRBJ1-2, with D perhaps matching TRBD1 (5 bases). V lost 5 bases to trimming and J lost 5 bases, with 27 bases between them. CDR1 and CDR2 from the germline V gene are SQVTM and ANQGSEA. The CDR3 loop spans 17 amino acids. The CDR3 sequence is CSVRHSLRRGPAYGYTF. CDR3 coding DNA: TGCAGCGTTCGACACTCCCTTCGGAGGGGCCCCGCATATGGCTACACCTTC.

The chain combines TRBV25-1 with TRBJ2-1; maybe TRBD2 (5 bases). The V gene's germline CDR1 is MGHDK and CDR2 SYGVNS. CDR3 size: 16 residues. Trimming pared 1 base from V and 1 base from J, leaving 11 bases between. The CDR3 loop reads CASSELTGRSYNEQFF. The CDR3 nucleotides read TGTGCCAGCAGTGAATTAACGGGGAGATCCTACAATGAGCAGTTCTTC.

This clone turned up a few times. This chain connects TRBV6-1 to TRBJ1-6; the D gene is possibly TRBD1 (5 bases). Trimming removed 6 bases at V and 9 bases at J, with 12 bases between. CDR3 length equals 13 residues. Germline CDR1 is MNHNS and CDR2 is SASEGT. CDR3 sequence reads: CASSDLTASPLHF. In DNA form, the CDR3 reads TGTGCCAGCAGCGACCTGACAGCTTCACCCCTCCACTTT.